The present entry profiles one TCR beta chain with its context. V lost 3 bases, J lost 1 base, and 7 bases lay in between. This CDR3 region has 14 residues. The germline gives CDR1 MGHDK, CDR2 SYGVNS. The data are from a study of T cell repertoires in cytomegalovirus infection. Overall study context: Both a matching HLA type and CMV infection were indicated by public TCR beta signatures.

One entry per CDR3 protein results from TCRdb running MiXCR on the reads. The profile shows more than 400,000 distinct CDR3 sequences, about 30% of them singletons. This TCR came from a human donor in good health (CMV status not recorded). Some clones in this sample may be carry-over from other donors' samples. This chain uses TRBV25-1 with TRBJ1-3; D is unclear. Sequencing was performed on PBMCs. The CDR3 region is CASSEERSGNTIYF. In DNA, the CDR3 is TGTGCCAGCAGTGAGGAGAGGTCTGGAAACACCATATATTTT.